Listed here is a single T cell receptor beta chain. This sample was taken from a study of CD8 T cells in Susac syndrome. Germline-derived CDR1 and CDR2 are DFQATT and SNEGSKA (reference sequence). Trimming removed 6 bases at V and 5 bases at J, with 20 bases between. The CDR3 is 14 amino acids. RNA, at roughly 0.45 to 1 ug, was reverse transcribed with random hexamers. TCRdb redid the calling of the immunoSEQ multiplex PCR reads with MiXCR, one entry per CDR3 protein. Among roughly 84,000 distinct CDR3 sequences listed, 95% to 96% were seen once. The TCR comes from a human donor with Susac syndrome. The chain combines TRBV20-1 with TRBJ2-7; D possibly corresponds to TRBD1 (5 bases). Material for sequencing was CD8+ T cells from PBMCs. The CDR3 is CSARPRGRAHEQYF. DNA for the CDR3: TGCAGTGCCAGACCTAGAGGCAGGGCGCACGAGCAGTACTTC.